A selection of T cell receptor beta chains follows, all from one sample in a study of T cell responses to AZD1222 COVID-19 vaccine. Libraries were prepared by immunoSEQ multiplex PCR; TCRdb keeps only in-frame clonotypes and omits some of them. Among 80,000 to 95,000 clones listed, 88% were seen once. Sequenced here: peripheral blood, sampled 28 days after the second AZD1222 dose. The source of these receptors is an adult who received the AZD1222 COVID-19 vaccine. CDR3s include the opening cysteine and the closing phenylalanine or tryptophan. A D gene is named only where the DNA matches it firmly. Rows give clone size only sometimes, using once, few, many, or a class for an expanded clone.

clone_size	v_call	d_call	j_call	cdr3_nt	cdr3_aa
NA	TRBV5-1	NA	TRBJ1-3	TGCGCCAGCAGCTTCTCCGTGGACATTGGAAACACCATATATTTT	CASSFSVDIGNTIYF
NA	TRBV7-2	TRBD1	TRBJ1-1	TGTGCCAGCAGGGAACGACAGGGACTGAACACTGAAGCTTTCTTT	CASRERQGLNTEAFF
NA	TRBV7-9	TRBD1	TRBJ1-1	TGTGCCAGCAGCTTACAGGGGGCGAACACTGAAGCTTTCTTT	CASSLQGANTEAFF
once	TRBV6-5	NA	TRBJ2-2	TGTGCCAGCAGATTGACTGTCACCGGGGAGCTGTTTTTT	CASRLTVTGELFF
NA	TRBV5-4	TRBD2	TRBJ2-3	TGTGCCAGCAGAAGCGGGAGGGCCGGGACAGATACGCAGTATTTT	CASRSGRAGTDTQYF
NA	TRBV5-1	TRBD2	TRBJ2-2	TGCGCCAGCAGCGGAACTAGCGGAGGGGCCACCGGGGAGCTGTTTTTT	CASSGTSGGATGELFF
NA	TRBV5-1	TRBD1	TRBJ2-1	TGCGCCAGCAGGGACAGGGGGAATGAGCAGTTCTTC	CASRDRGNEQFF
NA	TRBV6-4	NA	TRBJ2-2	TGTGCCAGCAGTGACTCCCCCACCGGGGAGCTGTTTTTT	CASSDSPTGELFF
NA	TRBV5-1	TRBD2	TRBJ2-1	TGCGCCAGCAGCTGGACTAGCGGGAGTCCCGCGGGGAGTGAGCAGTTCTTC	CASSWTSGSPAGSEQFF
NA	TRBV18	NA	TRBJ2-1	TGTGCCAGCTCACCACCGTTGGCCCGTAGCTCCTACAATGAGCAGTTCTTC	CASSPPLARSSYNEQFF
NA	TRBV15	TRBD1	TRBJ1-2	TGTGCCACCAGCAGAGACCGGGACAGGGGGTCCTATGGCTACACCTTC	CATSRDRDRGSYGYTF
NA	TRBV6-2/TRBV6-3	NA	TRBJ2-7	TGTGCCAGCAGTTACCCCCAAAGAACAGGGCCCTACGAGCAGTACTTC	CASSYPQRTGPYEQYF
NA	TRBV29-1	NA	TRBJ1-1	TGCAGCGTTGAGGGGATATGGGGGAACACTGAAGCTTTCTTT	CSVEGIWGNTEAFF
NA	TRBV4-3	TRBD1	TRBJ1-1	TGCGCCAGCAGCCAAGGATTTGGGACAGGGGTATTTGGCACTGAAGCTTTCTTT	CASSQGFGTGVFGTEAFF
NA	TRBV13	NA	TRBJ2-3	TGTGCCAGCAGCTTAGGCCGTAGCGTTAGCGGTAGCACAGATACGCAGTATTTT	CASSLGRSVSGSTDTQYF
NA	TRBV4-3	TRBD2	TRBJ2-1	TGCGCCAGCAGCCAAGACGGGGGGTTAAACAATGAGCAGTTCTTC	CASSQDGGLNNEQFF
NA	TRBV5-1	TRBD2	TRBJ2-5	TGCGCCAGCAGCTTAGCCCCGGGAGGGAGTCAGGAGACCCAGTACTTC	CASSLAPGGSQETQYF
NA	TRBV7-9	TRBD1	TRBJ2-4	TGTGCCAGCAGCTTAGTCTGGGACAGGGACATTCAGTACTTC	CASSLVWDRDIQYF
NA	TRBV27	TRBD1	TRBJ2-5	TGTGCCAGCAGCCCCAGCAGACAGGGTCAAGAGACCCAGTACTTC	CASSPSRQGQETQYF
NA	TRBV12-3/TRBV12-4	NA	TRBJ2-7	TGTGCCAGCAGTTTAGGTCAGGGGTACGAGCAGTACTTC	CASSLGQGYEQYF
NA	TRBV27	NA	TRBJ1-5	TGTGCCAGCAGTTTAATGTCCGGGGTAGCCGGTCAGCCCCAGCATTTT	CASSLMSGVAGQPQHF
NA	TRBV6-2/TRBV6-3	NA	TRBJ2-5	TGTGCCAGCAGCCCCCTACAGGAGATCCAAGAGACCCAGTACTTC	CASSPLQEIQETQYF
NA	TRBV5-1	NA	TRBJ2-5	TGCGCCAGCATCGCAACTTCGCTTGGACCCAGAGAGACCCAGTACTTC	CASIATSLGPRETQYF
NA	TRBV3-1/TRBV3-2	TRBD2	TRBJ2-1	TGTGCCAGCAGCCGTCGTCTAGCGGGAGGGCCCAGTGAGCAGTTCTTC	CASSRRLAGGPSEQFF
NA	TRBV9	NA	TRBJ1-2	TGTGCCAGCAGCGTAGTGGCCTATGGCTACACCTTC	CASSVVAYGYTF
NA	TRBV28	TRBD1	TRBJ2-3	TGTGCCAGCAGTCCTTGGACAGGGGGCACAGATACGCAGTATTTT	CASSPWTGGTDTQYF
once	TRBV6-5	NA	TRBJ1-4	TGTGCCAGCAGCACGGTTGGGTTTGGGGAAAAACTGTTTTTT	CASSTVGFGEKLFF
NA	TRBV19	TRBD2	TRBJ2-7	TGTGCCAGTAGTCCCGGACTAGCGGGCGCCTCCTACGAGCAGTACTTC	CASSPGLAGASYEQYF
NA	TRBV3-1/TRBV3-2	NA	TRBJ2-3	TGTGCCAGCAGCCCCACTCGGAATTCAGATACGCAGTATTTT	CASSPTRNSDTQYF
NA	TRBV6-2/TRBV6-3	NA	TRBJ1-5	TGTGCCAGCAGTCCCTGGGGCGGGCAGCCCCAGCATTTT	CASSPWGGQPQHF
many	TRBV5-4	TRBD1	TRBJ2-7	TGTGCCAGCAGCCCGGGACAGCGCTCCTACGAGCAGTACTTC	CASSPGQRSYEQYF
NA	TRBV7-6	TRBD2	TRBJ2-1	TGTGCCAGCAGCTTAGAGAGCGTCGTCGGACTAGCGAGAAATGAGCAGTTCTTC	CASSLESVVGLARNEQFF
NA	TRBV9	NA	TRBJ1-2	TGTGCCAGCAGCTCACAGGGTTTAGCTGGCTATGGCTACACCTTC	CASSSQGLAGYGYTF
NA	TRBV28	TRBD2	TRBJ2-7	TGTGCCAGCACCCCTCCCAGGACTAGCGGGAGGTACGAGCAGTACTTC	CASTPPRTSGRYEQYF
NA	TRBV5-1	NA	TRBJ2-1	TGCGCCAGCAGCTTGGAATATTACAATGAGCAGTTCTTC	CASSLEYYNEQFF
once	TRBV4-3	TRBD2	TRBJ2-3	TGCGCCAGCAGCCAAGACGGGACTAGCTCAGATACGCAGTATTTT	CASSQDGTSSDTQYF
NA	TRBV19	NA	TRBJ1-5	TGTGCAATTATTATCGAGACGACCCCGAGCAGCAATCAGCCCCAGCATTTT	CAIIIETTPSSNQPQHF
NA	TRBV27	TRBD2	TRBJ2-5	TGTGCCAGCTCGGCGACTAGCGGGAGTGTTTGGGTGCCGCGCGAGACCCAGTACTTC	CASSATSGSVWVPRETQYF
NA	TRBV18	TRBD2	TRBJ2-7	TGTGCCAGCTCCCCCTCTGGCGGGAGGAGTTACGAGCAGTACTTC	CASSPSGGRSYEQYF
NA	TRBV2	NA	TRBJ1-2	TGTGCCAGCAGTGGTTTGGCGATCGGCTACACCTTC	CASSGLAIGYTF
NA	TRBV7-2	NA	TRBJ2-3	TGTGCCAGCAGCTTAGCGGGACTTCCCACAGATACGCAGTATTTT	CASSLAGLPTDTQYF
NA	TRBV5-1	TRBD1	TRBJ1-4	TGCGCCAGCAGCCAATCACAGGGAGGGGGCGAAAAACTGTTTTTT	CASSQSQGGGEKLFF
NA	TRBV19	NA	TRBJ1-5	TGTGCCAGTAGTACGGAGGGGTCATATCAGCCCCAGCATTTT	CASSTEGSYQPQHF
NA	TRBV27	TRBD1	TRBJ1-6	TGTGCCAGCAGTACCAGGACAGGGGGATTCTCTTCACCCCTCCACTTT	CASSTRTGGFSSPLHF
NA	TRBV29-1	TRBD2	TRBJ2-1	TGCAGCGTTGAAAAAACCAAACTAGCGGGAGGATACAATGAGCAGTTCTTC	CSVEKTKLAGGYNEQFF
few	TRBV3-1/TRBV3-2	NA	TRBJ1-1	TGTGCCAGCAGCCAAGCGGATGCAGGTATGAACACTGAAGCTTTCTTT	CASSQADAGMNTEAFF
NA	TRBV19	TRBD1	TRBJ2-6	TGTGCCAGTAGGCAAACAGGGGGCGTCTCTGGGGCCAACGTCCTGACTTTC	CASRQTGGVSGANVLTF
NA	TRBV18	TRBD2	TRBJ2-1	TGTGCCAGCTCACCTACGTTAGCGGGAGTAGCCTACAATGAGCAGTTCTTC	CASSPTLAGVAYNEQFF
NA	TRBV3-1/TRBV3-2	NA	TRBJ1-1	TGTGCCAGCAGCCAAGGAGTAAGGCGGAACACTGAAGCTTTCTTT	CASSQGVRRNTEAFF
NA	TRBV7-2	NA	TRBJ2-3	TGTGCCAGCAGCTTAGGTACCGCAGATACGCAGTATTTT	CASSLGTADTQYF
NA	TRBV10-3	NA	TRBJ1-1	TGTGCCATCAGTGAGTGGGAGGCAGGGGTTGGCACTGAAGCTTTCTTT	CAISEWEAGVGTEAFF
few	TRBV24-1	NA	TRBJ2-2	TGTGCCACCAGTGACAGGATTGTGGACACCGGGGAGCTGTTTTTT	CATSDRIVDTGELFF
NA	TRBV18	NA	TRBJ2-5	TGTGCCAGCTCACCACGGCAGACTCAAGAGACCCAGTACTTC	CASSPRQTQETQYF
NA	TRBV6-4	NA	TRBJ2-2	TGTGCCAGCAGTGTAGATGGACACTCGAACACCGGGGAGCTGTTTTTT	CASSVDGHSNTGELFF
NA	TRBV5-4	TRBD1	TRBJ1-2	TGTGCCAGCAGCCGACCCAGGGGGCTGGAGGGCTACACCTTC	CASSRPRGLEGYTF
NA	TRBV27	NA	TRBJ2-7	TGTGCCAGCAGTTCCTCCGGGGCCTACGAGCAGTACTTC	CASSSSGAYEQYF
NA	TRBV6-2/TRBV6-3	NA	TRBJ1-3	TGTGCCAGCAGTTACCCGGGACCTGGAAACACCATATATTTT	CASSYPGPGNTIYF
NA	TRBV6-2/TRBV6-3	NA	TRBJ2-2	TGTGCCAGCAGTTACCCACCCTGGGACTCCTACACCGGGGAGCTGTTTTTT	CASSYPPWDSYTGELFF
NA	TRBV7-9	NA	TRBJ1-2	TGTGCCAGCAGCCAGGGGCGGTGGGGGGACTATGGCTACACCTTC	CASSQGRWGDYGYTF